What follows are 16 T cell receptor beta chains derived from one specimen sequenced in a study of OX40 agonist ivuxolimab in advanced cancers. Library method: the immunoSEQ multiplex PCR assay. The source is immuneACCESS, and TCRdb retained only in-frame sequences with V and J called. Part of the clones is not carried over; for the studies checked, unresolved V genes explain less than half of this, and the remainder is unexplained. The sample profile shows about 90,000 clones; 85% to 90% of them were found once. The top ten clonotypes cover 7.4% of the sample. The sequenced sample was CD4+ or CD8+ T cells sorted from blood, obtained in a trial of the OX40 agonist ivuxolimab. These receptors all stem from an adult with an advanced solid tumor such as melanoma, head and neck, liver or kidney cancer.

For this clone: A read error may account for a junction end that differs from germline. The chain employs TRBV5-8 and TRBJ2-5; D is unclear. The J call may be in error: the DNA end matches TRBJ2-7 better. CDR1 SGHTS and CDR2 YDEGEE come from the germline V gene. The CDR3 covers 13 residues. The CDR3 loop reads CASTLGRAYEQYF. CDR3 sequence (DNA): TGTGCCAGCACCTTGGGCCGAGCCTACGAGCAGTACTTC.

V gene TRBV27 combines with J gene TRBJ1-1; D might be TRBD1 (6 bases). The V gene lost 3 bases and the J gene lost 4 bases, with 12 bases spanning the gap. The CDR3 has 14 amino acids. The germline V gene encodes CDR1 MNHEY and CDR2 SMNVEV (reference sequence). DNA of the CDR3: TGTGCCAGCAGTTTCGGGGGCTCGGGCACTGAAGCTTTCTTT. Residues: CASSFGGSGTEAFF.

The genes are TRBV7-2 and TRBJ1-1; D remains unclear. V lost 7 bases and J 4 bases, leaving 13 bases between the germline ends. Germline CDR1 SGHTA, CDR2 FQGNSA. The CDR3 spans 13 residues. This chain's CDR3 is CASTPYLSTEAFF. Here the CDR3 DNA reads TGTGCCAGCACCCCCTATTTGAGCACTGAAGCTTTCTTT.

This clone appeared a single time. This CDR3 reads CASHYGGATTDTQYF. CDR3 sequence (DNA): TGTGCCAGCCACTACGGGGGGGCGACCACAGATACGCAGTATTTT. J is TRBJ2-3 and V is TRBV10-3; 8 bases are a match to TRBD2. Losses at the gene ends were 10 bases for V and 2 bases for J; bases not matched to a gene: 11. CDR1 is ENHRY and CDR2 is SYGVKD in the germline V gene. The CDR3 extends over 15 amino acids.

The chain is built from TRBV30 and TRBJ2-1, with D maybe TRBD2 (5 bases). Germline loops: CDR1 GTSNPN, CDR2 SVGIG (reference sequence). Trimming removed 3 bases at V and 8 bases at J, with 17 bases between. The CDR3 extends over 14 amino acids. CDR3 in amino acids: CAWRGDYKVDEQFF. The CDR3 DNA reads TGTGCCTGGAGGGGAGATTATAAAGTAGATGAGCAGTTCTTC. The variable domain in full, with the rest retrieved from reference TRBV30 and TRBJ2-1, is SQTIHQWPATLVQPVGSPLSLECTVEGTSNPNLYWYRQAAGRGLQLLFYSVGIGQISSEVPQNLSASRPQDRQFILSSKKLLLSDSGFYLCAWRGDYKVDEQFFGPGTRLTVL.

The V call is TRBV5-1, the J call TRBJ2-7, with 9 bases matching TRBD1. V trimming: 1 base; J trimming: 5 bases; junction bases outside the gene matches: 7. This CDR3 contains 15 residues. Looked up from germline, CDR1 is SGHRS and CDR2 is YFSETQ. The CDR3 loop is CASSLTGTGYHEQYF. The CDR3 DNA reads TGCGCCAGCAGCTTGACCGGGACAGGGTACCACGAGCAGTACTTC.

The V and J genes are TRBV28 and TRBJ1-1; 7 bases fit TRBD1. Unmatched junction bases numbered 3, after V lost 6 bases and J lost 11 bases. CDR1 and CDR2 (germline): MDHEN, SYDVKM. CDR3 length equals 10 residues. The CDR3: CASSRGGAFF. In DNA form, the CDR3 reads TGTGCCAGCAGCAGGGGGGGGGCTTTCTTT.

The chain combines TRBV4-1 with TRBJ2-5; 9 positions agree with TRBD2. Looked up from germline, CDR1 is MGHRA and CDR2 is YSYEKL. Losses at the gene ends were 3 bases for V and 1 base for J; bases not matched to a gene: 12. CDR3 size: 18 residues. The CDR3 protein is CASSQFPLAGPLQETQYF. The CDR3 bases are TGCGCCAGCAGCCAGTTCCCGCTAGCGGGACCCCTCCAAGAGACCCAGTACTTC.

This CDR3 reads CASSESRSGYSYEQYF. CDR3 DNA sequence: TGCGCCAGCAGTGAGTCGAGGTCGGGATACTCCTACGAGCAGTACTTC. The V call is TRBV10-1, the J call TRBJ2-7; D may be TRBD2 (5 bases). Germline-derived CDR1 and CDR2 are WNHNN and SYGVQD (reference sequence). The CDR3 has 16 amino acids. V lost 0 bases and J lost 0, with 12 bases in between.

The chain carries TRBV30 and TRBJ2-1; 7 bases match TRBD2. Unmatched junction bases numbered 4, after V lost 3 bases and J lost 8 bases. This CDR3 spans 12 amino acids. The germline CDR1 and CDR2 sequences are GTSNPN and SVGIG (reference sequence). DNA of the CDR3: TGTGCCTGGAGCGTTAGCGGGTATGAGCAGTTCTTC. Translation: CAWSVSGYEQFF.

This chain connects TRBV6-6 to TRBJ2-7, with D possibly called TRBD1 or TRBD2 (6 bases each). V shed 2 bases and J shed 3 bases, with 11 bases lying between them. Germline-derived CDR1 and CDR2 are MNHNY and SVGAGI (reference sequence). The CDR3 has 14 residues. The CDR3: CASSYGKGGYEQYF. CDR3 nucleotide sequence: TGTGCCAGCAGTTACGGAAAGGGGGGCTACGAGCAGTACTTC.

The chain uses TRBV6-4 and TRBJ2-1; D unclear. Germline V CDR1 and CDR2: MRHNA, SNTAGT. The V and J ends lost 0 bases and 1 base respectively, with 7 bases between them. This CDR3 spans 15 amino acids. Here the CDR3 reads CASSDSGSSYNEQFF. The CDR3 nucleotides read TGTGCCAGCAGTGACTCCGGCAGTTCCTACAATGAGCAGTTCTTC.

This chain uses TRBV5-6 with TRBJ2-1, with no clear D. In germline, CDR1 is SGHDT, CDR2 YYEEEE. The V end was cut by 0 bases, the J end by 11 bases, with 6 bases between. This CDR3 comprises 11 residues. CDR3 bases: TGTGCCAGCAGCTTGGTCGGACAGCAGTTCTTC. Amino acids: CASSLVGQQFF.

This clone occurred once. This chain links TRBV4-1 with TRBJ1-5, with D perhaps matching TRBD1 (6 bases). V dropped 2 bases and J dropped 3 bases, with 8 bases sitting between them. Germline CDR1 MGHRA, CDR2 YSYEKL. CDR3 length equals 14 residues. In DNA form, the CDR3 reads TGCGCCAGCAGCCAACGACAGGACAATCAGCCCCAGCATTTT. Amino acids: CASSQRQDNQPQHF.

The V and J genes are TRBV6-5 and TRBJ2-3; TRBD2 agrees at 9 bases. This CDR3 spans 16 amino acids. Germline V gene sequence: CDR1 MNHEY, CDR2 SVGAGI. Losses at the gene ends were 4 bases for V and 0 bases for J; bases not matched to a gene: 5. The CDR3 nucleotides are TGTGCCAGCAGTTCTCGACTAGCGGCTAGCACAGATACGCAGTATTTT. Translating it yields CASSSRLAASTDTQYF.

The chain recombines TRBV6-1 with TRBJ2-7; D uncertain. Trimming shortened V by 8 bases and J by 3 bases, and 17 bases separated the two germline ends. Germline CDR1 is MNHNS and CDR2 is SASEGT. The CDR3 is 14 amino acids. CDR3 nucleotides: TGTGCCAGCGCGTCGTCGTCAAATATCTACGAGCAGTACTTC. Its protein product is CASASSSNIYEQYF.